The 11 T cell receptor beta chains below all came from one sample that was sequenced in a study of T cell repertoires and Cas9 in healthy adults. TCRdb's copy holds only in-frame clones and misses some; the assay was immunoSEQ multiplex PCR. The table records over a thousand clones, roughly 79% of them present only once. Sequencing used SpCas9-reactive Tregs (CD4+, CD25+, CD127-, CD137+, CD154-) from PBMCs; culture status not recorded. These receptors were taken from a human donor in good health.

For the CDR3, the DNA is TGTGCCAGCAGCTTGGAGGGGGACACTGAAGCTTTCTTT. This sequence encodes CASSLEGDTEAFF. This chain connects TRBV4-2 to TRBJ1-1; TRBD1 might be the D (6 bases). Per the germline V gene, CDR1 is LGHNA and CDR2 is YNFKEQ. V was trimmed by 5 bases and J by 3 bases, leaving 10 bases between them. This CDR3 spans 13 amino acids.

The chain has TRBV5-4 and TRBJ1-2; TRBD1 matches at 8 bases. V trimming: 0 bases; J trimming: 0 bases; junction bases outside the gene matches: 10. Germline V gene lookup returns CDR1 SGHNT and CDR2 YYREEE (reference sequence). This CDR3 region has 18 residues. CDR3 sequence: CASSLGLDRGVANYGYTF. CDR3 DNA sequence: TGTGCCAGCAGCTTGGGGTTAGACAGGGGAGTGGCTAACTATGGCTACACCTTC.

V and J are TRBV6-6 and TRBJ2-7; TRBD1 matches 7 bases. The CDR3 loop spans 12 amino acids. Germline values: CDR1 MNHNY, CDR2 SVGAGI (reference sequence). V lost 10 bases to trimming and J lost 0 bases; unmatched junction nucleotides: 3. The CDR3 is CATDRRSYEQYF. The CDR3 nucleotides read TGTGCCACGGACAGGCGCTCCTACGAGCAGTACTTC.

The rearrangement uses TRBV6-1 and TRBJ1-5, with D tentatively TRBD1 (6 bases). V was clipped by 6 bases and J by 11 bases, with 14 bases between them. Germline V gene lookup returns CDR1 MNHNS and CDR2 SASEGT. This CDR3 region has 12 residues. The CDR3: CASSRSGAAQHF. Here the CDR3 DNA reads TGTGCCAGCAGCAGATCAGGGGCAGCCCAGCATTTT.

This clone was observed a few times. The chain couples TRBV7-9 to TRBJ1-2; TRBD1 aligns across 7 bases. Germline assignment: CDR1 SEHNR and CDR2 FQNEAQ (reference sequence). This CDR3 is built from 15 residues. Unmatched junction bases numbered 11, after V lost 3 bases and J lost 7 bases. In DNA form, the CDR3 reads TGTGCCAGCAGCTTGACAGGGAGGTTTCTGGGTGGCTACACCTTC. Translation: CASSLTGRFLGGYTF.

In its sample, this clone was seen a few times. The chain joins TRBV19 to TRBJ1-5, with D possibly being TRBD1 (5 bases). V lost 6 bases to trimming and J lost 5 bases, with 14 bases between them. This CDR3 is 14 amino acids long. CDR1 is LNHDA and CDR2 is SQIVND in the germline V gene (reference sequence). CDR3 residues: CASSFYRTDQPQHF. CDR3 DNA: TGTGCCAGTAGCTTCTACAGGACTGATCAGCCCCAGCATTTT.

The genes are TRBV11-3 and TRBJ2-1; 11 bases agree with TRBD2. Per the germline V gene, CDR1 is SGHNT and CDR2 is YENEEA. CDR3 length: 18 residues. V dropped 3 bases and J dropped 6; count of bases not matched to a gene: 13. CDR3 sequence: CASSFSGGDRLWINEQFF. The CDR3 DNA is TGTGCCAGCAGCTTTAGCGGGGGGGATCGGTTATGGATCAATGAGCAGTTCTTC.

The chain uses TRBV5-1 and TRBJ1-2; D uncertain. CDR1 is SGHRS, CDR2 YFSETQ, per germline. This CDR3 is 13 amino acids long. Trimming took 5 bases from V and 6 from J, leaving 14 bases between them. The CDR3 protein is CASRSTPPDGYTF. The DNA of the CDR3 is TGCGCCAGCAGATCAACGCCGCCAGATGGCTACACCTTC.

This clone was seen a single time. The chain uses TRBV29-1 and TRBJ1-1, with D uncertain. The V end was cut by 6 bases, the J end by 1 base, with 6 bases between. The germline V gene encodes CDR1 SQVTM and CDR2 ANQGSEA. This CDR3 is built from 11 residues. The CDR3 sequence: CSVSANTEAFF. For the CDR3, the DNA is TGCAGCGTATCCGCGAACACTGAAGCTTTCTTT.

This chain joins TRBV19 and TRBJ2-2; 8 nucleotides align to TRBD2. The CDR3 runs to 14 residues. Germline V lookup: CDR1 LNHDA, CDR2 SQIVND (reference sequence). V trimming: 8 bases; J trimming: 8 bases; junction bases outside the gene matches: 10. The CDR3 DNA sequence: TGTGCCAGTGACAGACGGGCGGGAGGTGGGGAGCTGTTTTTT. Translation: CASDRRAGGGELFF.

CDR3 residues: CASSAGRAGKAFF. For the CDR3, the DNA is TGTGCCAGCAGTGCCGGCCGGGCCGGGAAAGCTTTCTTT. The chain has TRBV6-6 and TRBJ1-1; D gene unclear. Between the trimmed V and J ends, which lost 5 bases and 9 bases, there was a span of 16 bases. The CDR3 covers 13 residues. CDR1 and CDR2 from the germline V gene are MNHNY and SVGAGI (reference sequence).